The sequence of this TCR beta chain was determined in a study of blood T cell repertoires in COVID-19. Study context: Collection of acute and convalescent COVID-19 samples took place in the United States, Italy and Spain.

This clone came up many times. Source study methods: Reference gene primer amplification in the assay estimated nucleated cell counts. Profiled with immunoSEQ multiplex PCR; TCRdb holds only in-frame clones, not every one. V and J calls and clone size are as listed in that table; D and trimming were resolved from the DNA. The sample has about 140,000 clones; 88% are singletons. The sequence came from a man aged 55-75 years with active or convalescent COVID-19. The sample comprised peripheral blood.

CDR3 sequence: CASSLATGNYEQYF. CDR3 nucleotides: TGCGCCAGCAGCTTGGCGACAGGGAACTACGAGCAGTACTTC. V is TRBV5-1 and J is TRBJ2-7; the match to TRBD1 covers 7 bases. This CDR3 spans 14 amino acids. After removal of 0 bases from V and 3 bases from J, the junction contained 3 bases not matched to a gene. Germline V gene data show CDR1 as SGHRS and CDR2 as YFSETQ.